This TCR beta chain was recorded in a study of T cells after yellow fever vaccination. TCRdb re-analysed the 5' RACE reads in MiXCR, keeping a single row per CDR3 protein. This table has around 530,000 distinct CDR3 sequences, about 17% appearing once. The CDR3 runs to 14 residues. Germline trimming cut 7 bases from V and 0 bases from J; bases unmatched to any gene: 3. In its sample, this clonotype was seen a few times. The chain carries TRBV12-3 or TRBV12-4 and TRBJ2-1, with 7 bases aligning to TRBD1. The clonotype originates from a young man who received the YFV17D yellow fever vaccine. Material: PBMCs, obtained 5 days after the first yellow fever vaccination. The CDR3 region is CASTQGSSYNEQFF. In nucleotides, the CDR3 is TGTGCCAGCACACAGGGGAGCTCCTACAATGAGCAGTTCTTC.